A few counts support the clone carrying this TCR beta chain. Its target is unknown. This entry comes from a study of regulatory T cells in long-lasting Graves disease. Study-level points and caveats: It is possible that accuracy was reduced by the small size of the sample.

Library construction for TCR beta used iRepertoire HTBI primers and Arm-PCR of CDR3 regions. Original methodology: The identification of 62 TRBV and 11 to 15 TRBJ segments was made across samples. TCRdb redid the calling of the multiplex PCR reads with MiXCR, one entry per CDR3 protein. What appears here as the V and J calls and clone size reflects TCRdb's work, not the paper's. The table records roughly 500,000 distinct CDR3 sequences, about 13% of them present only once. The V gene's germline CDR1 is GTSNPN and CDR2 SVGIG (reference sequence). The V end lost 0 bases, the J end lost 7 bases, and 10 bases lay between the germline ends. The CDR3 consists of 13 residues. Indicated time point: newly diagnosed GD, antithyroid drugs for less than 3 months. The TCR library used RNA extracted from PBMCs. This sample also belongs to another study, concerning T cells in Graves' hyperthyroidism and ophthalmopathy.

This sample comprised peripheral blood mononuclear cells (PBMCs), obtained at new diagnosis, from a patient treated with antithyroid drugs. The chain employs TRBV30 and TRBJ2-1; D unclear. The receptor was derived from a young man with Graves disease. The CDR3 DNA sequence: TGTGCCTGGAGTGTTCAGCCTGGGAATGAGCAGTTCTTC. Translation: CAWSVQPGNEQFF.